Below are 27 T cell receptor beta chains sequenced from a single sample in a study of identical twins (TCRdb year 2016). To prepare the library, 5' RACE was applied. The instrument was an Illumina HiSeq 2000. The public sequencing data were trimmed at Q25 with fastp and processed into clonotypes with MiXCR by TCRdb, which kept only in-frame beta chains. For every CDR3 protein sequence, its rows merge into one entry that carries the most common genes and DNA. A total of around 1.7 million distinct CDR3 sequences appear in this sample, less than 35% of them only once. Clones ranked in the top ten supply around 0.3% of the sample. Sequencing input: cord blood. All receptors derive from a newborn girl in good health.

The chain recombines TRBV4-1 with TRBJ2-7, with 10 bases lining up with TRBD2. Per the germline V gene, CDR1 is MGHRA and CDR2 is YSYEKL. The length of the CDR3 is 15 residues. V gave up 4 bases and J gave up 2 bases; unmatched junction bases: 5. The CDR3 protein is CASSLGTSVTYEQYF. The CDR3 bases are TGCGCCAGCAGCCTGGGGACTAGCGTGACCTACGAGCAGTACTTC.

This CDR3 is CASSVGEGNTQYF. For the CDR3, the DNA is TGTGCCAGCAGCGTAGGCGAGGGAAATACGCAGTATTTT. V gene TRBV9 combines with J gene TRBJ2-3; weak D call: TRBD2 (5 bases). In germline, CDR1 is SGDLS, CDR2 YYNGEE. Trimming left V 0 bases short and J 7 bases short, with 9 bases between. This CDR3 has 13 amino acids.

The chain joins TRBV29-1 to TRBJ1-1; D might be TRBD1 (5 bases). Trimming pared 7 bases from V and 2 bases from J, leaving 14 bases between. CDR1 and CDR2 (germline): SQVTM, ANQGSEA. There are 13 residues in the CDR3. The CDR3 sequence is CSGGKGPNTEAFF. The CDR3 DNA is TGCAGCGGCGGGAAGGGGCCTAACACTGAAGCTTTCTTT.

J is TRBJ1-1 and V is TRBV10-3; weak D call: TRBD1 (5 bases). Germline CDR1 reads ENHRY; CDR2 reads SYGVKD. V lost 2 bases and J 1 base, leaving 14 bases between the germline ends. The CDR3 has 16 residues. The CDR3 nucleotides are TGTGCCATCAGTGAGACCCAGGGACGGGGGAACACTGAAGCTTTCTTT. Its translation is CAISETQGRGNTEAFF.

V gene TRBV3-1 combines with J gene TRBJ2-7, with 7 nucleotides matching TRBD2. V trimming: 0 bases; J trimming: 7 bases; junction bases outside the gene matches: 9. Germline CDR1 and CDR2: LGHDT and YNNKEL (reference sequence). CDR3 size: 15 residues. The DNA of the CDR3 is TGTGCCAGCAGCCAAGAGGGGGGGGATATTTTTGAGCAGTACTTC. Amino acid sequence: CASSQEGGDIFEQYF.

This clonotype was picked up many times. This chain uses TRBV29-1 with TRBJ2-7; D ambiguous. Trimming shortened V by 8 bases and J by 2 bases, and 10 bases separated the two germline ends. This CDR3 is built from 11 residues. CDR1 is SQVTM, CDR2 ANQGSEA, per germline. CDR3 in amino acids: CSSKGTYEQYF. The CDR3 DNA is TGCAGCTCAAAGGGTACCTACGAGCAGTACTTC.

This clonotype was seen only a few times. V usage is TRBV5-1 and J usage is TRBJ1-1; D is perhaps TRBD1 (6 bases). Germline loops: CDR1 SGHRS, CDR2 YFSETQ. This CDR3 spans 14 amino acids. Trimming took 7 bases from V and 1 from J, leaving 14 bases between them. The CDR3 protein is CASFFPGQNTEAFF. The DNA of the CDR3 is TGCGCCAGCTTTTTCCCGGGACAGAACACTGAAGCTTTCTTT.

This clonotype was seen only a few times. V and J are TRBV16 and TRBJ2-1, with D perhaps TRBD2 (5 bases). The J call may be wrong; the DNA end is better matched by TRBJ2-7. CDR3 length: 15 amino acids. The germline CDR1 and CDR2 sequences are KGHSY and FQNENV. The CDR3 region has the DNA TGTGCCAGCAGCCAATCCTCTAGCTCCTACAATGAGCAGTACTTC. It yields the protein CASSQSSSSYNEQYF.

With respect to this clonotype: A read error is possible here, since a much larger clone lies one base away. V usage is TRBV11-1 and J usage is TRBJ2-4; D is perhaps TRBD1 (5 bases). The CDR3 contains 13 residues. Trimming took 5 bases from V and 6 from J, leaving 11 bases between them. Germline assignment: CDR1 SGHAT and CDR2 FQDESV (reference sequence). CDR3 sequence: CASSPTVTNIQYF. The CDR3 DNA reads as TGTGCCAGCAGCCCGACAGTCACAAACATTCAGTACTTC.

In its sample, this clonotype was seen a few times. The chain employs TRBV5-1 and TRBJ2-7; 9 nucleotides align to TRBD1. The germline V gene encodes CDR1 SGHRS and CDR2 YFSETQ. The length of the CDR3 is 18 residues. Trimming removed 0 bases from V and 0 bases from J; junction bases left unmatched: 10. CDR3 sequence (DNA): TGCGCCAGCAGCTTGGCTTGGCGAGGGGGACAGGGCTCCTACGAGCAGTACTTC. This translates into CASSLAWRGGQGSYEQYF. The full variable domain, its missing parts supplied by reference TRBV5-1 and TRBJ2-7, is KAGVTQTPRYLIKTRGQQVTLSCSPISGHRSVSWYQQTPGQGLQFLFEYFSETQRNKGNFPGRFSGRQFSNSRSEMNVSTLELGDSALYLCASSLAWRGGQGSYEQYFGPGTRLTVT.

This clonotype was seen at least ten times. This sequence joins TRBV12-3 or TRBV12-4 and TRBJ2-5; D not resolved. The ends were cut back, 5 bases at V and 5 bases at J, with 12 bases in the middle. This CDR3 comprises 13 residues. This chain's CDR3 is CASSPDLRETQYF. DNA for the CDR3: TGTGCCAGCAGTCCGGACCTTAGGGAGACCCAGTACTTC.

V usage is TRBV20-1 and J usage is TRBJ2-1; D might be TRBD1 or TRBD2, each matching 5 bases. This CDR3 comprises 14 residues. The V end lost 4 bases, the J end lost 4 bases, and 14 bases lay between the germline ends. Germline lookup yields CDR1 DFQATT and CDR2 SNEGSKA (reference sequence). In nucleotides, the CDR3 is TGCAGTGCTAACCGGCAGGGAGCTTACAATGAGCAGTTCTTC. It is translated as CSANRQGAYNEQFF.

In its sample, this clonotype was seen a few times. The chain is built from TRBV28 and TRBJ1-2; tentatively, D is TRBD1 (6 bases). The CDR3 spans 14 residues. The germline gives CDR1 MDHEN, CDR2 SYDVKM. With 2 bases removed from V and 5 bases from J, the gap between germline ends came to 12 bases. CDR3 sequence reads: CASSLLQGRYGYTF. CDR3 nucleotides: TGTGCCAGCAGTTTACTACAGGGAAGGTATGGCTACACCTTC.

The chain uses TRBV19 and TRBJ1-6, with D tentatively TRBD1 (6 bases). The CDR3 extends over 12 amino acids. Deletions cut 4 bases from V and 12 bases from J, with 10 bases between. Germline V gives CDR1 LNHDA, CDR2 SQIVND (reference sequence). The CDR3 here is CASSSRGQPLHF. The CDR3 nucleotides are TGTGCCAGTAGTAGCCGGGGGCAACCCCTCCACTTT.

This chain links TRBV5-8 with TRBJ2-5, with TRBD2 matching 9 bases. Germline lookup yields CDR1 SGHTS and CDR2 YDEGEE. The CDR3 has 17 residues. Trimming took 0 bases from V and 11 from J; bases not matched to a gene: 17. CDR3 sequence reads: CASSLGTGTSSYNEQYF. The DNA of the CDR3 is TGTGCCAGCAGCTTGGGAACCGGGACTAGCTCCTACAATGAGCAGTACTTC.

The rearrangement joins TRBV20-1 to TRBJ1-6; TRBD1 matches at 8 bases. V lost 3 bases to trimming and J lost 7 bases; unmatched junction nucleotides: 5. Germline loops: CDR1 DFQATT, CDR2 SNEGSKA (reference sequence). This CDR3 has 14 amino acids. The CDR3 is CSASRGPGNSPLHF. The CDR3 DNA reads as TGCAGTGCTAGCAGGGGGCCAGGCAATTCACCCCTCCACTTT.

Only a few counts were recorded for this clonotype. The chain combines TRBV20-1 with TRBJ2-5; D is unresolved. V was pared by 3 bases and J by 4 bases, with 15 bases between. Germline loops: CDR1 DFQATT, CDR2 SNEGSKA (reference sequence). The CDR3 spans 14 residues. CDR3 amino acids: CSASKATGRETQYF. CDR3 nucleotides: TGCAGTGCTAGTAAAGCTACCGGGCGAGAGACCCAGTACTTC.

In regard to this clonotype: The junction departs from germline at one end; a sequencing error may be responsible. The gene calls are TRBV2 and TRBJ2-5; possibly TRBD1 for D (6 bases). The J call may be faulty, since TRBJ2-7 better matches the DNA end. The germline V gene encodes CDR1 SNHLY and CDR2 FYNNEI. This CDR3 comprises 13 residues. CDR3 region: CVSSRQATYEQYF. CDR3 DNA: TGTGTCAGCTCCAGACAGGCCACCTACGAGCAGTACTTC.

DNA of the CDR3: TGTGCCAGCAGTGAGAGGATAAGCTCCTACAATGAGCAGTTCTTC. Translating it yields CASSERISSYNEQFF. The rearrangement uses TRBV2 and TRBJ2-1; D call uncertain. Trimming took off 3 bases at V and 0 bases at J, with 9 bases between the two ends. The CDR3 runs to 15 residues. Germline lookup yields CDR1 SNHLY and CDR2 FYNNEI.

In its sample, this clonotype was seen a few times. This sequence joins TRBV27 and TRBJ2-3; 12 nucleotides line up with TRBD2. CDR1 and CDR2 (germline): MNHEY, SMNVEV (reference sequence). The CDR3 covers 16 residues. J was trimmed by 6 bases and V by 0 bases; bases with no gene match: 4. CDR3: CASSLSGLAGPDTQYF. In nucleotides, the CDR3 is TGTGCCAGCAGTTTATCGGGACTAGCGGGCCCGGATACGCAGTATTTT.

In its sample, this clonotype was seen a few times. The chain carries TRBV25-1 and TRBJ1-6, with D unclear. The CDR3 has 16 residues. Germline CDR1 MGHDK, CDR2 SYGVNS. Deletions cut 1 base from V and 8 bases from J, with 15 bases between. In DNA, the CDR3 is TGTGCCAGCAGTGAATTAGCAGGCAGCTTCGATTCACCCCTCCACTTT. Its translation: CASSELAGSFDSPLHF.

This clonotype was detected once. The chain employs TRBV6-6 and TRBJ1-1; D gene ambiguous. V shed 7 bases and J shed 8 bases, with 14 bases lying between them. CDR1 MNHNY and CDR2 SVGAGI come from the germline V gene (reference sequence). This CDR3 region has 12 residues. The CDR3 is CASTDHRLEAFF. The CDR3, as DNA: TGTGCCAGCACCGATCACAGATTAGAAGCTTTCTTT.

V gene TRBV28 combines with J gene TRBJ2-1, with 7 bases aligning to TRBD1. The germline V gene has CDR1 MDHEN and CDR2 SYDVKM. CDR3 length: 11 residues. The trim removed 10 bases at V and 4 bases at J, leaving 1 base unmatched. The CDR3 loop reads CATQGYNEQFF. CDR3 DNA sequence: TGTGCCACACAGGGGTACAATGAGCAGTTCTTC.

The chain has TRBV27 and TRBJ1-4, with a possible D match to TRBD1 (5 bases). CDR1 and CDR2 (germline): MNHEY, SMNVEV (reference sequence). V was pared by 8 bases and J by 4 bases, with 17 bases between. The CDR3 length is 15 residues. The CDR3 loop is CASSPSGGYNEKLFF. As DNA, the CDR3 is TGTGCCAGCTCACCCTCGGGGGGGTATAATGAAAAACTGTTTTTT.

This clonotype was seen a few times. The gene calls are TRBV6-7 and TRBJ2-7; TRBD1 agrees at 7 bases. TRBV6-7 is an ORF; its function is uncertain. This CDR3 region has 16 residues. Losses at the gene ends were 2 bases for V and 4 bases for J; bases not matched to a gene: 11. CDR3 residues: CASSYPRDRRAYEQYF. Here the CDR3 DNA reads TGTGCCAGCAGTTACCCCCGGGACAGAAGGGCGTACGAGCAGTACTTC.

This clonotype was counted a few times. The chain carries TRBV20-1 and TRBJ2-3; D is ambiguous. With 4 bases removed from V and 8 bases from J, the gap between germline ends came to 7 bases. Germline lookup yields CDR1 DFQATT and CDR2 SNEGSKA (reference sequence). The CDR3 totals 10 residues. The CDR3 here is CSAKRSTQYF. The CDR3 region has the DNA TGCAGTGCTAAACGGAGTACGCAGTATTTT.

The genes are TRBV29-1 and TRBJ2-5, with D hard to call. Germline CDR1 SQVTM, CDR2 ANQGSEA. The CDR3 totals 11 residues. Trimming removed 7 bases at V and 4 bases at J, with 10 bases between. In DNA form, the CDR3 reads TGCAGCGCCGGACCTCGAGAGACCCAGTACTTC. This encodes CSAGPRETQYF.